This is a list of T cell receptor beta chains from one sample in a study of pediatric ulcerative colitis. Only in-frame clones appear in the TCRdb table, and some are missing; sequencing was by immunoSEQ multiplex PCR. This sample yields 30,000 to 35,000 clones, of which 81% are seen a single time; over 0.95% belongs to the top ten. Sequencing input: gut tissue. The receptors stem from a boy aged 5-17 years with mild ulcerative colitis. The CDR3 runs from the conserved cysteine through the conserved F or W. A D gene is named only where the DNA matches it firmly. The listing skips clone size in some rows; elsewhere it reads once, few, many or a size class.

CDR3: CASSEGGRGYTF; V: TRBV5-8; D: NA; J: TRBJ1-2; size: NA
CDR3: CASSDPGRGTDTQYF; V: TRBV2; D: NA; J: TRBJ2-3; size: NA
CDR3: CASNPGSREETQYF; V: TRBV5-1; D: NA; J: TRBJ2-5; size: NA
CDR3: CASSHKGGIYEQYF; V: TRBV4-1; D: NA; J: TRBJ2-7; size: NA
CDR3: CASSRDRAATDTQYF; V: TRBV5-1; D: TRBD1; J: TRBJ2-3; size: NA
CDR3: CASKDGRGTEAFF; V: TRBV7-8; D: NA; J: TRBJ1-1; size: NA
CDR3: CASSRGQRQQETQYF; V: TRBV19; D: TRBD1; J: TRBJ2-5; size: once
CDR3: CASSLTSRGEQPQHF; V: TRBV7-2; D: NA; J: TRBJ1-5; size: few
CDR3: CASSSPRPGQGSPGELFF; V: TRBV27; D: TRBD1; J: TRBJ2-2; size: few
CDR3: CASSLALGGLFEQFF; V: TRBV7-9; D: TRBD1; J: TRBJ2-1; size: NA
CDR3: CASNPPGGQETQYF; V: TRBV5-6; D: TRBD2; J: TRBJ2-5; size: NA
CDR3: CASSLGLTTQHF; V: TRBV7-9; D: NA; J: TRBJ1-5; size: few
CDR3: CASRLQGSETQYF; V: TRBV28; D: NA; J: TRBJ2-5; size: NA
CDR3: CASHSRQETQYF; V: TRBV27; D: NA; J: TRBJ2-5; size: NA